This entry is about one T cell receptor beta chain. Its antigen is currently unknown. These data come from a study of cytomegalovirus exposure and HLA in healthy donors. Primers for the PCR totalled 60 Vbeta and 13 Jbeta. Clones were read by immunoSEQ multiplex PCR, and TCRdb kept only the in-frame ones, dropping some. The profile shows thousands of clones, 51% of them singletons. Study-wide results and limits: A list of roughly 180 TCR beta chains associated with cytomegalovirus was given. Reported findings show TCR beta sequences accurately forecast HLA-A and HLA-B alleles in most subjects.

The length of the CDR3 is 12 residues. Trimming removed 4 bases from V and 7 bases from J, with 13 bases in between. Germline V gives CDR1 SQVTM, CDR2 ANQGSEA. The chain carries TRBV29-1 and TRBJ1-2, with unresolved D. The sequencing sample was made of PBMCs. The source is a man aged 30 to 45 in good health and CMV-seropositive. This CDR3 is CSVVEGVGGYTF. The CDR3 nucleotides read TGCAGCGTTGTGGAGGGAGTGGGTGGCTACACCTTC.